This T cell receptor (beta chain) was identified in a study of CD8+CD57+ T cells in acquired aplastic anemia. The wider study: The mean DNA yield obtained from sorted CD4+ and CD8+ cells came to about 3.2 ug. Broader study findings: The study identified roughly 31 CD8+ CDR3 sequences shared by patients and controls.

For this clonotype: Its antigen is unidentified.

Profiles of TCR beta VDJ and CDR3 were generated from a genomic DNA template. TCRdb re-derived calls from the reads in MiXCR, one entry per CDR3 protein. The table shows about 130,000 distinct CDR3 sequences, with 48% occurring only once. This clonotype was obtained from a human donor in good health, serving as a control. The material sequenced was sorted CD4+, CD8+, or CD8+CD57+ T cells (not recorded which) from PBMCs.

CDR3 sequence (DNA): TGCGCCAGCGGGAACAGCGGGGGGGCCTACGAGCAGTACTTC. Its translation: CASGNSGGAYEQYF. This sequence joins TRBV10-2 and TRBJ2-7, with TRBD2 matching over 10 bases. V shed 8 bases and J 2 bases; nucleotides not matched to a gene: 6. The V gene's germline CDR1 is WSHSY and CDR2 SAAADI. The CDR3 runs to 14 residues.